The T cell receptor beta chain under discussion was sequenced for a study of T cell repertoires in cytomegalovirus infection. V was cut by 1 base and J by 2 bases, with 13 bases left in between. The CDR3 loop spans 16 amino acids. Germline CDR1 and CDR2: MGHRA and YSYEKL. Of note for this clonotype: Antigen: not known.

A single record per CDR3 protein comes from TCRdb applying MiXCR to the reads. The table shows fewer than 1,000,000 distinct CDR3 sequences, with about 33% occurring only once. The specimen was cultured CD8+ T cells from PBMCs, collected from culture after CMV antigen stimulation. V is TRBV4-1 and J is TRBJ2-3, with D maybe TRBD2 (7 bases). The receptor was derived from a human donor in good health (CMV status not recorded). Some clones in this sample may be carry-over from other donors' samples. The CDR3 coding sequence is TGCGCCAGCAGCCAAGTTCGGGGGGCCTTCACAGATACGCAGTATTTT. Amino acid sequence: CASSQVRGAFTDTQYF.